This T cell receptor (beta chain) was sequenced for a study of lymphopenia after photon versus proton radiotherapy. For this clone: Its antigen is not known.

Findings of the study overall: Survival link was tested only in deceased patients; proton benefit remains a possibility. Relative stability marked proton patients; photon patients lost diversity and naive cells. After the lymphocyte nadir, photon-treated repertoires showed oligoclonal expansion, especially of CD8+ Temra cells.

Some clones are missing from TCRdb's copy, which holds only in-frame ones; the method was immunoSEQ multiplex PCR. The sample consists of around 27,000 clones, about 88% of them appearing once. CDR3 length equals 14 residues. Germline-derived CDR1 and CDR2 are MDHEN and SYDVKM. V lost 6 bases to trimming and J lost 8 bases, with 19 bases between them. The source was peripheral blood, collected from a patient treated with photon-based radiotherapy. This receptor was identified in a woman aged 45-59 years with cholangiocarcinoma. V and J are TRBV28 and TRBJ1-2, with D possibly matching TRBD1 (5 bases). CDR3 sequence reads: CASRGGSEVEGYTF. CDR3 nucleotide sequence: TGTGCCAGCAGGGGGGGATCAGAGGTTGAAGGCTACACCTTC.